These T cell receptor beta chains were read from a single sample in a study of blood T cell repertoires in COVID-19. Assay: immunoSEQ multiplex PCR; the TCRdb copy retains only in-frame clones and omits some. The data contain around 210,000 clones, 80% to 90% of them singletons. The sequenced sample was peripheral blood. The source of these receptors is a man between 18 and 35 years old with active or convalescent COVID-19. CDR3s include the opening cysteine and the closing phenylalanine or tryptophan. The D gene is left open where the match is weak. Clone size is not always given. Where it is, it says once, few, many or a class for expanded clones.

D	length	size	V	J	CDR3	DNA
NA	16	NA	TRBV6-5	TRBJ2-2	CASSYSAWGGTGELFF	TGTGCCAGCAGTTACTCGGCATGGGGAGGCACCGGGGAGCTGTTTTTT
TRBD1	15	NA	TRBV5-8	TRBJ2-7	CASSSRTGRWGEQYF	TGTGCCAGCAGCTCGAGGACAGGGCGTTGGGGCGAGCAGTACTTC
TRBD2	18	NA	TRBV5-1	TRBJ2-1	CASSFSPSGSVSYNEQFF	TGCGCCAGCAGCTTTTCCCCTAGCGGGAGTGTCTCCTACAATGAGCAGTTCTTC
TRBD1	16	NA	TRBV7-2	TRBJ1-1	CASILGPGQINTEAFF	TGTGCCAGCATCCTGGGGCCGGGACAGATAAACACTGAAGCTTTCTTT
NA	14	NA	TRBV3-1/TRBV3-2	TRBJ2-3	CASSHRDAGDTQYF	TGTGCCAGCAGCCACCGGGACGCGGGGGATACGCAGTATTTT
TRBD1	14	NA	TRBV2	TRBJ1-6	CASREQGANSPLHF	TGTGCCAGCAGAGAACAGGGGGCCAATTCACCCCTCCACTTT
NA	15	NA	TRBV7-2	TRBJ2-7	CASSLRDGSSYEQYF	TGTGCCAGCAGCTTAAGGGACGGGAGCTCCTACGAGCAGTACTTC
NA	15	NA	TRBV4-1	TRBJ2-7	CASSQEVAGSGEQYF	TGCGCCAGCAGCCAAGAGGTTGCGGGTTCCGGCGAGCAGTACTTC
TRBD2	15	NA	TRBV5-1	TRBJ2-1	CASATGTSKANEQFF	TGCGCCAGCGCTACTGGGACTAGCAAGGCCAATGAGCAGTTCTTC
NA	14	NA	TRBV18	TRBJ1-6	CASSPQGRDSPLHF	TGTGCCAGCTCACCTCAAGGTCGGGATTCACCCCTCCACTTT
TRBD1	14	NA	TRBV28	TRBJ1-4	CASTLPGTGEKLFF	TGTGCCAGCACTCTACCCGGGACAGGGGAAAAACTGTTTTTT
TRBD2	17	NA	TRBV6-6	TRBJ2-7	CASSLIKPSGSPYEQYF	TGTGCCAGCAGTCTAATCAAACCTAGCGGGAGTCCCTACGAGCAGTACTTC
NA	13	NA	TRBV5-1	TRBJ1-2	CASSRDMGYGYTF	TGCGCCAGCAGCCGGGACATGGGCTATGGCTACACCTTC
NA	15	NA	TRBV6-4	TRBJ1-6	CASSESLSYNSPLHF	TGTGCCAGCAGCGAGAGTCTCTCCTATAATTCACCCCTCCACTTT
TRBD2	15	NA	TRBV29-1	TRBJ2-1	CSVASLAGGSGEQFF	TGCAGCGTTGCCTCCCTAGCGGGAGGCTCTGGTGAGCAGTTCTTC
TRBD1	15	NA	TRBV25-1	TRBJ1-4	CASSGGTGGDEKLFF	TGTGCCAGCAGTGGAGGGACAGGGGGCGATGAAAAACTGTTTTTT
TRBD2	17	NA	TRBV24-1	TRBJ2-1	CATSDPNLAGYYNEQFF	TGTGCCACCAGTGACCCGAATCTAGCGGGATACTACAATGAGCAGTTCTTC
NA	13	NA	TRBV12-3/TRBV12-4	TRBJ2-2	CASRTENTGELFF	TGTGCCAGCAGGACAGAAAACACCGGGGAGCTGTTTTTT
TRBD1	16	NA	TRBV27	TRBJ1-3	CASSINRGDGGNTIYF	TGTGCCAGCAGTATCAACAGGGGAGATGGTGGAAACACCATATATTTT
TRBD2	17	NA	TRBV9	TRBJ2-3	CASSPGTSGSWTDTQYF	TGTGCCAGCAGCCCGGGGACTAGCGGGAGTTGGACAGATACGCAGTATTTT
NA	15	once	TRBV5-4	TRBJ2-5	CASSSLFSTAETQYF	TGTGCCAGCAGCTCCCTTTTCTCGACAGCAGAGACCCAGTACTTC
NA	15	once	TRBV21-1	TRBJ1-1	CASSSWGHKNTEAFF	TGTGCCAGCAGTAGCTGGGGACACAAGAACACTGAAGCTTTCTTT
TRBD1	13	NA	TRBV15	TRBJ1-1	CATSRFPDRDAFF	TGTGCCACCAGCAGATTCCCAGACAGGGATGCTTTCTTT
NA	15	NA	TRBV7-2	TRBJ2-5	CASSPSHGVPETQYF	TGTGCCAGCAGCCCGAGTCACGGGGTTCCGGAGACCCAGTACTTC
NA	17	NA	TRBV4-1	TRBJ2-7	CASSQVSIRGSNYEQYF	TGCGCCAGCAGCCAAGTTTCGATCAGGGGTTCCAACTACGAGCAGTACTTC
TRBD2	15	NA	TRBV5-4	TRBJ2-2	CASSLAGGGTGELFF	TGTGCCAGCAGCTTAGCGGGAGGCGGGACCGGGGAGCTGTTTTTT
TRBD1	14	NA	TRBV7-9	TRBJ2-2	CASSTTGSVGELFF	TGTGCCAGCAGCACGACAGGGTCTGTGGGGGAGCTGTTTTTT
NA	13	NA	TRBV10-3	TRBJ2-5	CAISERERETQYF	TGTGCCATCAGTGAGAGGGAGCGCGAGACCCAGTACTTC
TRBD1	15	NA	TRBV19	TRBJ1-5	CASSPTGTSNQPQHF	TGTGCCAGTAGCCCGACAGGGACGTCCAATCAGCCCCAGCATTTT
TRBD2	16	NA	TRBV27	TRBJ2-1	CASGGVAGSSYNEQFF	TGTGCCAGCGGCGGAGTAGCGGGGAGCTCCTACAATGAGCAGTTCTTC
TRBD2	13	NA	TRBV29-1	TRBJ2-1	CSVGGLAGDEQFF	TGCAGCGTTGGGGGACTAGCGGGAGATGAGCAGTTCTTC
NA	13	NA	TRBV7-2	TRBJ1-2	CASSPVVSYGYTF	TGTGCCAGCAGCCCCGTAGTGTCCTATGGCTACACCTTC
NA	17	NA	TRBV5-6	TRBJ2-2	CASSLVPSAWGTGELFF	TGTGCCAGCAGCTTGGTCCCTAGCGCTTGGGGCACCGGGGAGCTGTTTTTT
TRBD1	14	once	TRBV18	TRBJ1-5	CASQMGTGLKPQHF	TGTGCCAGCCAAATGGGGACAGGGTTAAAGCCCCAGCATTTT
NA	13	NA	TRBV7-9	TRBJ2-7	CASSLARTAEQYF	TGTGCCAGCAGCCTAGCTCGGACTGCCGAGCAGTACTTC
NA	14	NA	TRBV11-2	TRBJ2-7	CASSLQTRGVEQYF	TGTGCCAGCAGCCTCCAGACTAGGGGTGTCGAGCAGTACTTC
NA	15	NA	TRBV6-1	TRBJ2-7	CASSEYVGAVYEQYF	TGTGCCAGCAGTGAATATGTGGGAGCGGTTTACGAGCAGTACTTC
NA	14	NA	TRBV28	TRBJ1-2	CASSHDRGGDGYTF	TGTGCCAGCAGCCACGACCGGGGTGGTGATGGCTACACCTTC
TRBD1	12	NA	TRBV25-1	TRBJ1-4	CAAGTGSEKLFF	TGTGCGGCAGGGACAGGGTCTGAAAAACTGTTTTTT
TRBD2	13	NA	TRBV2	TRBJ2-5	CASHRTRKETQYF	TGTGCCAGCCATAGGACTAGAAAAGAGACCCAGTACTTC
TRBD1	16	few	TRBV15	TRBJ1-1	CATSRRPGQGAIGAFF	TGTGCCACCAGCAGACGACCGGGACAGGGGGCGATAGGGGCTTTCTTT
TRBD2	17	once	TRBV3-1/TRBV3-2	TRBJ2-3	CASSQQLAEQNTDTQYF	TGTGCCAGCAGCCAACAGCTAGCGGAGCAAAACACAGATACGCAGTATTTT